This T cell receptor beta chain originates from a study of blood T cells in healthy people across ages. General study findings and limits: Among T cells, TCR beta diversity per million cells dropped roughly linearly as age rose.

In its sample, this clonotype was seen a few times. Its antigen is currently unknown. With a J-beta primer mix and a sample-barcoded 5' primer, a second PCR ran about 7 to 12 cycles. TCRdb re-analysed the 5' RACE reads in MiXCR, keeping a single row per CDR3 protein. The data show about 1.8 million distinct CDR3 sequences, around half seen once. This CDR3 comprises 18 residues. Germline lookup yields CDR1 MNHEY and CDR2 SMNVEV (reference sequence). The material sequenced was blood. The chain carries TRBV27 and TRBJ2-5; TRBD1 aligns across 7 bases. The J call could be wrong; TRBJ2-4 is a better fit for the DNA end. The sequence derives from a woman aged 35 to 49 in good health. CDR3 amino acids: CASSQDVDRAIFKNIQYF. CDR3 DNA: TGTGCCAGCAGCCAAGACGTCGACAGGGCAATATTCAAAAACATTCAGTACTTC.